These T cell receptor beta chains were read from a single sample in a study of CD8+CD57+ T cells in acquired aplastic anemia. TCRdb itself ran the reads through MiXCR, one entry per CDR3 protein. In the table there are about 75,000 distinct CDR3 sequences, around 70% of which are singletons. Sequenced: sorted CD4+, CD8+, or CD8+CD57+ T cells (not recorded which) from PBMCs. The receptors here all came from a human donor with aplastic anemia. The CDR3 runs from the conserved cysteine through the conserved F or W. Fields, in order: V gene, J gene, clone size, CDR3 protein. The size field is filled for only some rows; it gives once, few, many or a size class.

V gene: TRBV10-3; J gene: TRBJ1-1; clone size: -; CDR3 protein: CAISESTAEAFF
V gene: TRBV6-2/TRBV6-3; J gene: TRBJ2-3; clone size: -; CDR3 protein: CASSYGLSMETGDSTDTQYF
V gene: TRBV10-3; J gene: TRBJ2-5; clone size: -; CDR3 protein: CATSRVGETQYF
V gene: TRBV7-8; J gene: TRBJ2-1; clone size: -; CDR3 protein: CASSLIGDNEQFF
V gene: TRBV29-1; J gene: TRBJ2-5; clone size: -; CDR3 protein: CSVDRGREQYF
V gene: TRBV19; J gene: TRBJ2-7; clone size: many; CDR3 protein: CASSMGPGYEQYF
V gene: TRBV25-1; J gene: TRBJ1-1; clone size: -; CDR3 protein: CASSDSDGRNTEAFF
V gene: TRBV7-8; J gene: TRBJ2-7; clone size: once; CDR3 protein: CASSWDSLTSYEQYF
V gene: TRBV18; J gene: TRBJ2-7; clone size: -; CDR3 protein: CASSPRRGYEQYF
V gene: TRBV11-2; J gene: TRBJ2-1; clone size: few; CDR3 protein: CASSVGLATYVNNEQFF
V gene: TRBV20-1; J gene: TRBJ1-6; clone size: -; CDR3 protein: CSARKDGYNSPLHF
V gene: TRBV24-1; J gene: TRBJ2-1; clone size: -; CDR3 protein: CATSDFSTGYNEQFF
V gene: TRBV19; J gene: TRBJ1-1; clone size: -; CDR3 protein: CASSPGMENTEAFF
V gene: TRBV25-1; J gene: TRBJ1-6; clone size: -; CDR3 protein: CASSEFGTGVDSPLHF
V gene: TRBV9; J gene: TRBJ1-3; clone size: -; CDR3 protein: CASSPQVWAGNTIYF
V gene: TRBV4-2; J gene: TRBJ2-7; clone size: -; CDR3 protein: CASSPLVGQGDYEQYF
V gene: TRBV20-1; J gene: TRBJ2-7; clone size: -; CDR3 protein: CSARLDRSYSYEQYF
V gene: TRBV5-1; J gene: TRBJ2-3; clone size: -; CDR3 protein: CASSRGGGPSTDTQYF
V gene: TRBV19; J gene: TRBJ1-6; clone size: -; CDR3 protein: CATGGRGKDNSPLHF
V gene: TRBV19; J gene: TRBJ2-6; clone size: -; CDR3 protein: CASSASSGANVLTF
V gene: TRBV7-8; J gene: TRBJ1-4; clone size: -; CDR3 protein: CASSLGRVEEKLFF
V gene: TRBV6-4; J gene: TRBJ2-1; clone size: many; CDR3 protein: CASSDTSYNEQFF
V gene: TRBV7-3; J gene: TRBJ2-7; clone size: -; CDR3 protein: CASSRFGDRTYEQYF
V gene: TRBV2; J gene: TRBJ1-2; clone size: few; CDR3 protein: CASSGQTGAVGFGYGYTF
V gene: TRBV7-9; J gene: TRBJ2-3; clone size: -; CDR3 protein: CASSLDRPTDTQYF
V gene: TRBV29-1; J gene: TRBJ1-1; clone size: -; CDR3 protein: CSVGDGKAFF
V gene: TRBV6-2/TRBV6-3; J gene: TRBJ1-5; clone size: -; CDR3 protein: CASNRQGDRPQHF
V gene: TRBV11-2; J gene: TRBJ2-4; clone size: -; CDR3 protein: CASAWGNIQYF
V gene: TRBV29-1; J gene: TRBJ2-1; clone size: -; CDR3 protein: CSVEVGTGTFGNEQFF
V gene: TRBV24-1; J gene: TRBJ2-5; clone size: -; CDR3 protein: CATSDPVGAGRGETQYF
V gene: TRBV7-6; J gene: TRBJ2-1; clone size: -; CDR3 protein: CASSSPSDSYNEQFF
V gene: TRBV11-2; J gene: TRBJ1-3; clone size: once; CDR3 protein: CASSEVGFGNTIYF
V gene: TRBV20-1; J gene: TRBJ1-1; clone size: -; CDR3 protein: CSAKRGSEAFF
V gene: TRBV10-3; J gene: TRBJ2-5; clone size: -; CDR3 protein: CAISDGFQETQYF
V gene: TRBV10-2; J gene: TRBJ2-5; clone size: -; CDR3 protein: CASSERNREETQYF
V gene: TRBV7-2; J gene: TRBJ1-2; clone size: -; CDR3 protein: CASSLVFVGYTF
V gene: TRBV19; J gene: TRBJ2-7; clone size: -; CDR3 protein: CASTTGENEQYF
V gene: TRBV7-8; J gene: TRBJ2-5; clone size: -; CDR3 protein: CTSTGTWTEQETQYF
V gene: TRBV24-1; J gene: TRBJ1-2; clone size: -; CDR3 protein: CATSDLVLQGAQGYTF
V gene: TRBV7-9; J gene: TRBJ2-1; clone size: -; CDR3 protein: CASQEGGEQFF
V gene: TRBV29-1; J gene: TRBJ2-7; clone size: -; CDR3 protein: CSVGARGSYEQYF
V gene: TRBV19; J gene: TRBJ2-7; clone size: -; CDR3 protein: CASSKGAYERYF
V gene: TRBV7-2; J gene: TRBJ2-7; clone size: -; CDR3 protein: CASSFTGPEQYF
V gene: TRBV10-3; J gene: TRBJ1-5; clone size: -; CDR3 protein: CAISESADQPQHF